This T cell receptor (beta chain) was identified during a study of T cell responses to AZD1222 COVID-19 vaccine. Study-wide findings and caveats: Mapped onto spike, vaccine-associated CD4 TCRs spanned it and were dominant at 160-218 and 743-854. Among the donors, most were white British and more were female, and clonal diversity was possibly underestimated.

Data came from immunoSEQ multiplex PCR; TCRdb stores just in-frame clones and leaves some out. The sample carries 28,000 or so clones, roughly 85% recorded once. The CDR3 has 13 residues. Germline CDR1 WSHSY, CDR2 SAAADI. V trimming: 8 bases; J trimming: 4 bases; junction bases outside the gene matches: 5. Second-dose timings of about 4 or about 12 weeks were pooled. Comments on this clone: The antigen remains undetermined.

The rearrangement joins TRBV10-2 to TRBJ2-7; 10 bases map to TRBD1. This receptor was obtained from an adult who received the AZD1222 COVID-19 vaccine. The sequences come from peripheral blood, collected 28 days after the second AZD1222 dose. The CDR3 spells CASFRDRGYEQYF. DNA of the CDR3: TGCGCCAGCTTCCGGGACAGGGGTTACGAGCAGTACTTC.